The entry below describes one T cell receptor beta chain. The data derive from a study of shared clonotypes between healthy human individuals. Trimming removed 0 bases from V and 3 bases from J; junction bases left unmatched: 2. CDR3 length: 15 amino acids. Germline values: CDR1 SGHDT, CDR2 YYEEEE. Profiled with immunoSEQ multiplex PCR; TCRdb holds only in-frame clones, not every one. The repertoire consists of around 550,000 clones, with approximately 95% occurring once and the leading ten covering about 0.064%. This TCR derives from a woman aged 25 to 39 in good health. This chain joins TRBV5-6 and TRBJ2-2, with 7 bases aligning to TRBD2. Sequencing input: naive CD4+ T cells sorted from blood. As to subset: CD45RA+ positively selected. The CDR3: CASSLVGGDTGELFF. The CDR3 nucleotides read TGTGCCAGCAGCTTGGTGGGAGGGGACACCGGGGAGCTGTTTTTT.